These 27 T cell receptor beta chains share one sample of origin, sequenced in a study of cytomegalovirus exposure and HLA in healthy donors. The PCR made use of 60 Vbeta and 13 Jbeta primers. Using immunoSEQ multiplex PCR, the repertoire was profiled, and TCRdb retains in-frame clones only, with some absent. The repertoire holds 150,000 or so clones, with 70% to 90% as singletons. The sequenced sample was PBMCs. The receptor set was obtained from a young man in good health and CMV-seropositive.

This clone is a singleton in its sample. The chain couples TRBV18 to TRBJ1-4; no clear D gene. CDR3 length equals 15 residues. CDR1 KGHSH and CDR2 LQKENI come from the germline V gene. Trimming left V 3 bases short and J 8 bases short, with 16 bases between. CDR3 protein: CASSPLGQDGEKLFF. The CDR3 bases are TGTGCCAGCTCACCTCTGGGTCAGGATGGGGAAAAACTGTTTTTT.

This chain links TRBV5-1 with TRBJ1-1; D remains unclear. The CDR3 spans 13 residues. Germline CDR1 is SGHRS and CDR2 is YFSETQ. Trimming stripped 0 bases from V and 2 bases from J, with 5 bases between. Here the CDR3 reads CASSLVANTEAFF. CDR3 bases: TGCGCCAGCAGCTTGGTGGCAAACACTGAAGCTTTCTTT.

The chain carries TRBV12-5 and TRBJ1-5; D not certain. Germline values: CDR1 LGHNT, CDR2 FRNRAP. The V end was cut by 3 bases, the J end by 3 bases, with 15 bases between. There are 16 residues in the CDR3. The DNA of the CDR3 is TGTGCTAGTGGTTTAGAACACGGGGTCCTCAATCAGCCCCAGCATTTT. It encodes CASGLEHGVLNQPQHF.

Remarks on this clone: This sample also contains other DNA sequences that code for the same CDR3. The rearrangement links TRBV7-9 to TRBJ1-1, with 7 bases matching TRBD1. In germline, CDR1 is SEHNR, CDR2 FQNEAQ (reference sequence). The CDR3 sequence is 13 residues long. The V segment lost 2 bases and the J segment 4 bases; nucleotides outside the gene matches: 1. This CDR3 is CASSLSGGTEAFF. The CDR3 DNA reads as TGTGCCAGCAGCTTATCAGGGGGCACTGAAGCTTTCTTT.

The chain links TRBV7-9 to TRBJ2-5; 7 bases match TRBD1. Matching the DNA end better, TRBJ2-7 makes the J call doubtful. The CDR3 contains 19 residues. Germline V gene sequence: CDR1 SEHNR, CDR2 FQNEAQ (reference sequence). The CDR3 DNA is TGTGCCAGCAGCTTAGCGCATCCCCGACAGGGTAGGTTACCCTACGAGCAGTACTTC. This gives the protein CASSLAHPRQGRLPYEQYF.

J is TRBJ1-1 and V is TRBV4-1; the D gene is possibly TRBD1 (5 bases). The CDR3 has 15 residues. Trimming left V 0 bases short and J 4 bases short, with 12 bases between. Germline V CDR1 and CDR2: MGHRA, YSYEKL. CDR3: CASSQDPQGGTEAFF. CDR3 nucleotide sequence: TGCGCCAGCAGCCAAGATCCCCAGGGAGGCACTGAAGCTTTCTTT.

The CDR3 reads CASSLGSGGAETQYF. The CDR3 coding sequence is TGCGCCAGCAGCTTGGGAAGCGGGGGGGCGGAGACCCAGTACTTC. V usage is TRBV5-1 and J usage is TRBJ2-5; 10 bases fit TRBD2. Trimming at V came to 0 bases and at J to 5 bases, leaving 4 bases not matched to a gene. There are 15 residues in the CDR3. Germline CDR1 reads SGHRS; CDR2 reads YFSETQ.

V gene TRBV6-5 combines with J gene TRBJ1-2; a possible D gene is TRBD1 (6 bases). Between the trimmed V and J ends, which lost 5 bases and 2 bases, there was a span of 15 bases. The CDR3 contains 15 residues. Per the germline V gene, CDR1 is MNHEY and CDR2 is SVGAGI. CDR3: CASSQDLTGNYGYTF. The CDR3 DNA reads TGTGCCAGCAGTCAAGATCTAACAGGGAACTATGGCTACACCTTC.

The chain has TRBV10-3 and TRBJ2-1; D is perhaps TRBD2 (6 bases). Between the trimmed V and J ends, which lost 6 bases and 6 bases, there was a span of 24 bases. This CDR3 region has 17 residues. The V gene's germline CDR1 is ENHRY and CDR2 SYGVKD. The CDR3 nucleotides read TGTGCCATCAGCAACGGCGGGGCGGCCTCCATTTCCAATGAGCAGTTCTTC. It is translated as CAISNGGAASISNEQFF.

V and J are TRBV7-2 and TRBJ2-3; 10 positions agree with TRBD1. Germline CDR1 is SGHTA and CDR2 is FQGNSA. This CDR3 spans 16 amino acids. Trimming removed 0 bases from V and 4 bases from J; junction bases left unmatched: 4. CDR3 region: CASSLAGQGFPDTQYF. The DNA for the CDR3 is TGTGCCAGCAGCTTAGCGGGACAGGGGTTCCCAGATACGCAGTATTTT.

As for this clone: A junction end diverges from the germline sequence, so it may reflect a read error. This rearrangement joins TRBV19 to TRBJ1-3; D is perhaps TRBD1 (6 bases). The CDR3 consists of 13 residues. Germline CDR1 LNHDA, CDR2 SQIVND (reference sequence). CDR3: CVSSATGGNTIYF. Written as DNA, the CDR3 is TGTGTCAGTAGTGCCACAGGGGGAAACACCATATATTTT.

The chain employs TRBV2 and TRBJ1-5, with 9 bases aligning to TRBD1. Germline values: CDR1 SNHLY, CDR2 FYNNEI. The CDR3 is 15 residues long. V trimming: 4 bases; J trimming: 4 bases; junction bases outside the gene matches: 5. The CDR3 loop is CASSAGQGVNQPQHF. In DNA form, the CDR3 reads TGTGCCAGCAGTGCGGGACAGGGTGTTAATCAGCCCCAGCATTTT. The full variable domain, with the rest looked up from reference TRBV2 and TRBJ1-5, is EPEVTQTPSHQVTQMGQEVILRCVPISNHLYFYWYRQILGQKVEFLVSFYNNEISEKSEIFDDQFSVERPDGSNFTLKIRSTKLEDSAMYFCASSAGQGVNQPQHFGDGTRLSIL.

The genes are TRBV4-1 and TRBJ2-2; maybe TRBD1 (6 bases). The ends were cut back, 1 base at V and 4 bases at J, with 10 bases in the middle. The CDR3 is made up of 15 amino acids. Germline CDR1 reads MGHRA; CDR2 reads YSYEKL. CDR3 coding DNA: TGCGCCAGCAGCCAAGCAGGGGCTGCCACCGGGGAGCTGTTTTTT. Translation gives CASSQAGAATGELFF.

This clone was detected a few times. V and J are TRBV9 and TRBJ2-3, with 9 bases aligning to TRBD2. This CDR3 is 17 amino acids long. Losses at the gene ends were 0 bases for V and 2 bases for J; bases not matched to a gene: 7. The germline V gene has CDR1 SGDLS and CDR2 YYNGEE. This CDR3 is CASSVGLAGTTTDTQYF. The CDR3, as DNA: TGTGCCAGCAGCGTAGGTCTAGCGGGGACCACCACAGATACGCAGTATTTT.

This chain joins TRBV7-2 and TRBJ2-1; 7 nucleotides align to TRBD2. This CDR3 has 15 residues. The V segment lost 2 bases and the J segment 7 bases; nucleotides outside the gene matches: 8. The germline V gene encodes CDR1 SGHTA and CDR2 FQGNSA. CDR3 in amino acids: CASSLLAGVGNEQFF. The CDR3 nucleotides read TGTGCCAGCAGCTTACTGGCGGGGGTAGGGAATGAGCAGTTCTTC.

This chain uses TRBV27 with TRBJ1-1; D call uncertain. V dropped 6 bases and J dropped 1 base, with 12 bases sitting between them. The CDR3 is 14 residues long. CDR1 is MNHEY and CDR2 is SMNVEV in the germline V gene (reference sequence). CDR3 DNA: TGTGCCAGCAGATCTCTCGAGGCGAACACTGAAGCTTTCTTT. Residues: CASRSLEANTEAFF.

The chain joins TRBV6-5 to TRBJ1-1, with D perhaps matching TRBD1 (5 bases). Trimming stripped 1 base from V and 1 base from J, with 13 bases between. Looked up from germline, CDR1 is MNHEY and CDR2 is SVGAGI. The CDR3 totals 16 residues. DNA for the CDR3: TGTGCCAGCAGTTACTTTCAGGGATGGGGGAACACTGAAGCTTTCTTT. Its translation: CASSYFQGWGNTEAFF.

The chain combines TRBV7-8 with TRBJ2-5; D is possibly TRBD2 (6 bases). The CDR3 is made up of 14 amino acids. V dropped 1 base and J dropped 7 bases, with 13 bases sitting between them. Germline V lookup: CDR1 SGHVS, CDR2 FQNEAQ. The CDR3 DNA reads TGTGCCAGCAGCTTAGAGGAGGGTTCGGGGACCCAGTACTTC. Its protein product is CASSLEEGSGTQYF.

This clone was seen only a few times. This sequence joins TRBV7-8 and TRBJ1-3, with D maybe TRBD1 (6 bases). Germline CDR1 is SGHVS and CDR2 is FQNEAQ. The CDR3 spans 17 residues. Trimming left V 4 bases short and J 0 bases short, with 16 bases between. CDR3 nucleotides: TGTGCCAGCAGCTCAGGGGCCCGTTTTTTCTCTGGAAACACCATATATTTT. Translated: CASSSGARFFSGNTIYF.

The chain recombines TRBV4-2 with TRBJ2-7; 15 bases fit TRBD2. The germline V gene encodes CDR1 LGHNA and CDR2 YNFKEQ. CDR3 length: 15 residues. Trimming removed 4 bases from V and 7 bases from J; junction bases left unmatched: 5. DNA of the CDR3: TGTGCCAGCAGCCTAGGACTAGCGGGGGGGTCGGAGCAGTACTTC. It encodes CASSLGLAGGSEQYF.

The V call is TRBV6-6, the J call TRBJ1-1; TRBD1 matches 8 bases. This CDR3 has 15 residues. Trimming removed 6 bases from V and 5 bases from J; junction bases left unmatched: 11. CDR1 and CDR2 from the germline V gene are MNHNY and SVGAGI (reference sequence). In DNA, the CDR3 is TGTGCCAGCAGAATTCCAGGGGGCTTGGGGACTGAAGCTTTCTTT. Encoded protein: CASRIPGGLGTEAFF.

The chain employs TRBV5-6 and TRBJ2-2; D might be TRBD2 (7 bases). The length of the CDR3 is 15 residues. Trimming took 4 bases from V and 4 from J, leaving 14 bases between them. CDR1 and CDR2 (germline): SGHDT, YYEEEE. The CDR3 region is CASSGGGRVTGELFF. CDR3 coding DNA: TGTGCCAGCAGCGGGGGGGGCCGCGTCACCGGGGAGCTGTTTTTT.

In this sample, this clone turned up once. This chain joins TRBV7-9 and TRBJ2-5, with TRBD2 as a possible D gene (6 bases). This CDR3 spans 15 amino acids. Looked up from germline, CDR1 is SEHNR and CDR2 is FQNEAQ (reference sequence). V was cut by 5 bases and J by 5 bases, with 18 bases left in between. This CDR3 is CASSTYVRGPETQYF. The CDR3 coding sequence is TGTGCCAGCAGCACATACGTGCGGGGTCCGGAGACCCAGTACTTC.

As concerns this clone: Other DNA sequences in this specimen translate into the identical CDR3. This chain joins TRBV18 and TRBJ1-2; a possible D gene is TRBD1 (6 bases). CDR1 KGHSH and CDR2 LQKENI come from the germline V gene. The ends were cut back, 6 bases at V and 2 bases at J, with 10 bases in the middle. CDR3 length equals 13 residues. This CDR3 reads CASSPDRNYGYTF. The CDR3 coding sequence is TGTGCCAGCTCCCCGGACAGAAACTATGGCTACACCTTC.

In this sample, this clone turned up a few times. This sequence joins TRBV4-2 and TRBJ2-3; 10 positions agree with TRBD2. The CDR3 contains 16 residues. CDR1 LGHNA and CDR2 YNFKEQ come from the germline V gene. Losses at the gene ends were 1 base for V and 3 bases for J; bases not matched to a gene: 4. The CDR3 DNA sequence: TGTGCCAGCAGCCAAGGTAGCGGGGGGTATACAGATACGCAGTATTTT. Translating it yields CASSQGSGGYTDTQYF.

The chain joins TRBV9 to TRBJ1-2, with D uncertain. In germline, CDR1 is SGDLS, CDR2 YYNGEE. This CDR3 is built from 14 residues. Trimming cost V 3 bases and J 1 base, with 10 bases left between them. DNA for the CDR3: TGTGCCAGCAGCGCGCCGGGAGTTAACTATGGCTACACCTTC. Translating gives CASSAPGVNYGYTF. The variable domain in full, with the rest retrieved from reference TRBV9 and TRBJ1-2, is DSGVTQTPKHLITATGQRVTLRCSPRSGDLSVYWYQQSLDQGLQFLIQYYNGEERAKGNILERFSAQQFPDLHSELNLSSLELGDSALYFCASSAPGVNYGYTFGSGTRLTVV.

The rearrangement joins TRBV7-2 to TRBJ1-2; TRBD1 aligns across 7 bases. Unmatched junction bases numbered 12, after V lost 4 bases and J lost 4 bases. CDR3 length: 16 residues. CDR1 is SGHTA and CDR2 is FQGNSA in the germline V gene. The CDR3: CASSWVGGQDGYGYTF. CDR3 nucleotide sequence: TGTGCCAGCAGCTGGGTTGGTGGACAGGACGGCTATGGCTACACCTTC. The full variable domain, completed using reference TRBV7-2 and TRBJ1-2, is GAGVSQSPSNKVTEKGKDVELRCDPISGHTALYWYRQSLGQGLEFLIYFQGNSAPDKSGLPSDRFSAERTGGSVSTLTIQRTQQEDSAVYLCASSWVGGQDGYGYTFGSGTRLTVV.